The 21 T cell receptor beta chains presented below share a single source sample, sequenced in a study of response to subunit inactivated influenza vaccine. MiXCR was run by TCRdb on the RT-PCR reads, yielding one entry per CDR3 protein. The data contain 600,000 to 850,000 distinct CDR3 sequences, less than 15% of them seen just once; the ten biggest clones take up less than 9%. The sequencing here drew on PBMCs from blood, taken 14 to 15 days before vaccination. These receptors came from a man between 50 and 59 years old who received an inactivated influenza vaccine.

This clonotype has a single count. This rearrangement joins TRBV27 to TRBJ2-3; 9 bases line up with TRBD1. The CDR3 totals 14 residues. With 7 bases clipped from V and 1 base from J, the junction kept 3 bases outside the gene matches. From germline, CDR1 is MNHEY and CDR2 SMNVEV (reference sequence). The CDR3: CASTRTGGTDTQYF. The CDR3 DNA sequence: TGTGCCAGCACCCGGACAGGGGGCACAGATACGCAGTATTTT.

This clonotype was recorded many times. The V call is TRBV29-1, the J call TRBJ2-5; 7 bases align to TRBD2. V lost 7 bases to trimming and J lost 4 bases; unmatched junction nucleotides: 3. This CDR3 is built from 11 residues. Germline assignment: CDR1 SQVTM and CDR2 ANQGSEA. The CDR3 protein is CSGGGGETQYF. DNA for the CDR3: TGCAGCGGGGGGGGAGGAGAGACCCAGTACTTC.

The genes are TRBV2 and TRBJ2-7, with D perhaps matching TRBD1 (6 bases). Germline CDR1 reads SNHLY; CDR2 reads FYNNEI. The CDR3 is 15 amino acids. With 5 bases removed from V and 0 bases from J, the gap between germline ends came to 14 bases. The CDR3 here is CASSTTRTVSYEQYF. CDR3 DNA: TGTGCCAGCAGTACCACCCGGACAGTCTCCTACGAGCAGTACTTC.

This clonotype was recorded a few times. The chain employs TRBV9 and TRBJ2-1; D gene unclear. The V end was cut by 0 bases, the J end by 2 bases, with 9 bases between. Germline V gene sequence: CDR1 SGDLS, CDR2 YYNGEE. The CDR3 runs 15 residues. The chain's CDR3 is CASSVEGPPYNEQFF. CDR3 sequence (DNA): TGTGCCAGCAGCGTAGAAGGGCCCCCCTACAATGAGCAGTTCTTC.

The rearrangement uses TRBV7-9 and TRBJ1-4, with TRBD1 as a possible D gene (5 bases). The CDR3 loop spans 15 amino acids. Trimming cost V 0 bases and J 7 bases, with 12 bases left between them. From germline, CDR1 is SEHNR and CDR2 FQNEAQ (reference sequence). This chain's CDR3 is CASSLARQGSEKLFF. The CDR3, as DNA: TGTGCCAGCAGCTTAGCGCGTCAGGGAAGTGAAAAACTGTTTTTT.

As DNA, the CDR3 is TGTGCCAGCAGCACCCAACAGGGAGGAGAGACCCAGTACTTC. Amino acids: CASSTQQGGETQYF. The genes are TRBV7-9 and TRBJ2-5, with D possibly called TRBD1 or TRBD2 (6 bases each). V was clipped by 5 bases and J by 4 bases, with 14 bases between them. CDR1 is SEHNR, CDR2 FQNEAQ, per germline (reference sequence). The CDR3 length is 14 residues.

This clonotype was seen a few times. CDR3 in amino acids: CASSLNTRYDEQFF. The CDR3 bases are TGTGCCAGCAGTTTAAATACTAGATATGATGAGCAGTTCTTC. The J gene is TRBJ2-1, the V gene TRBV12-3 or TRBV12-4; D perhaps matches TRBD2 (5 bases). The CDR3 length is 14 residues. V lost 2 bases and J 8 bases, leaving 13 bases between the germline ends.

The CDR3: CASSLAGQRVIEKLFF. The CDR3 DNA sequence: TGCGCCAGCAGCTTGGCCGGACAGAGGGTGATCGAAAAACTGTTTTTT. The chain joins TRBV5-1 to TRBJ1-4; D perhaps matches TRBD1 (6 bases). CDR1 and CDR2 (germline): SGHRS, YFSETQ. V was pared by 0 bases and J by 8 bases, with 17 bases between. The CDR3 has 16 residues. Filled out from reference TRBV5-1 and TRBJ1-4, the complete variable domain reads KAGVTQTPRYLIKTRGQQVTLSCSPISGHRSVSWYQQTPGQGLQFLFEYFSETQRNKGNFPGRFSGRQFSNSRSEMNVSTLELGDSALYLCASSLAGQRVIEKLFFGSGTQLSVL.

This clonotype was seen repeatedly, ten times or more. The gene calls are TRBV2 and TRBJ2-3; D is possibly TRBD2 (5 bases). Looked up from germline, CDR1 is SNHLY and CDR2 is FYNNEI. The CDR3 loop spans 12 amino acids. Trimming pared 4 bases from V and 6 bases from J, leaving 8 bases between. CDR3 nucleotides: TGTGCCAGCAGTGTAGACTACGATACGCAGTATTTT. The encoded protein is CASSVDYDTQYF.

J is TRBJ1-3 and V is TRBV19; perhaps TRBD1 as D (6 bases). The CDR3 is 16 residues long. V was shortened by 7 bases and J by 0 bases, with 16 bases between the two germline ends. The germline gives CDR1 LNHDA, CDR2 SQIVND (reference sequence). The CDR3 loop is CASTKTRTVSGNTIYF. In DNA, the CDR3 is TGTGCCAGTACCAAAACCCGGACAGTCTCTGGAAACACCATATATTTT.

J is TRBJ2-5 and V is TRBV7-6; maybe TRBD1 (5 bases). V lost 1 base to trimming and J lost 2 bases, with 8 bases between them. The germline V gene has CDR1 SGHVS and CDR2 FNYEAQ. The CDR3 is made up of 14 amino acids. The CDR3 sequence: CASSLGQKQETQYF. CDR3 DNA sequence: TGTGCCAGCAGCTTAGGACAGAAACAAGAGACCCAGTACTTC.

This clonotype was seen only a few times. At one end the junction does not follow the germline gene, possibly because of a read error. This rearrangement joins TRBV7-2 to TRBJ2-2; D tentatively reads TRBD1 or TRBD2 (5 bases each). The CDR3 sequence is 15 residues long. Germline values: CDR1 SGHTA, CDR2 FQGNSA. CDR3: CASSSGRVNPGELFF. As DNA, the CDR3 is TGTGCCAGCAGCTCGGGACGGGTGAACCCCGGGGAGCTGTTTTTT.

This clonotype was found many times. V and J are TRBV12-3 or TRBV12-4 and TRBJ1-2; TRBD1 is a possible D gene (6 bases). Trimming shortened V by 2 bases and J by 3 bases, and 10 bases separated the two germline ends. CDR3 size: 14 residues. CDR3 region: CASSLRGWDYGYTF. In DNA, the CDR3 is TGTGCCAGCAGTTTAAGGGGGTGGGACTATGGCTACACCTTC.

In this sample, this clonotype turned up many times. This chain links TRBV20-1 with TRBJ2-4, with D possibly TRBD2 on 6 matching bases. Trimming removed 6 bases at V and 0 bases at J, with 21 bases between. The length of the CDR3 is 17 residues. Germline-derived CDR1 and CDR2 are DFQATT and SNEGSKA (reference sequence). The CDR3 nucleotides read TGCAGTGCAAAAGAAGGAGTAGCGGAGCTAGCCAAAAACATTCAGTACTTC. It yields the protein CSAKEGVAELAKNIQYF.

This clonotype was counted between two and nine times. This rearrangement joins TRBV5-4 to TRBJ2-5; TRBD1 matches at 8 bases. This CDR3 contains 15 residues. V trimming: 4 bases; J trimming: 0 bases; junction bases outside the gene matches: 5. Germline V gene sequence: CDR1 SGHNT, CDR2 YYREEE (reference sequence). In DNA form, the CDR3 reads TGTGCCAGCAGCCAGGGGGCCGGGTACCAAGAGACCCAGTACTTC. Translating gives CASSQGAGYQETQYF.

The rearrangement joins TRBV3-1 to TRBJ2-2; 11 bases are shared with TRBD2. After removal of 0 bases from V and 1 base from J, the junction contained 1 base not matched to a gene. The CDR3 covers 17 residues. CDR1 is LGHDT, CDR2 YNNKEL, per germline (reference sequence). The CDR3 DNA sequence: TGTGCCAGCAGCCAAGAGGGACTAGCGGTGAACACCGGGGAGCTGTTTTTT. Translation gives CASSQEGLAVNTGELFF.

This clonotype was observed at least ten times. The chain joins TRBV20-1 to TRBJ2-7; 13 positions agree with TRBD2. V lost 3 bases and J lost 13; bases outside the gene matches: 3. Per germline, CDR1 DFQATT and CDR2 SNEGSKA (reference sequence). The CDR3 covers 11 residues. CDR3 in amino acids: CSARTSGRLYF. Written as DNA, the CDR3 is TGCAGTGCTAGGACTAGCGGGAGGCTCTACTTC.

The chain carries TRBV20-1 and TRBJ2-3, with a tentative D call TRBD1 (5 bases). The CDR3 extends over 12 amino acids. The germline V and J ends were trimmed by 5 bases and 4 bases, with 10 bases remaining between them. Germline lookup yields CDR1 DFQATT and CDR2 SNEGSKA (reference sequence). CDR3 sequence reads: CSALKGSDTQYF. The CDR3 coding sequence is TGCAGTGCTCTGAAGGGGTCAGATACGCAGTATTTT.

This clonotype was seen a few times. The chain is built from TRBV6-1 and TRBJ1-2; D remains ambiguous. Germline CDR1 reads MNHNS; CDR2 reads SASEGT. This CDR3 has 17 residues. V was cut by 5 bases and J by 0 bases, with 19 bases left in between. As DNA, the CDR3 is TGTGCCAGCAGTCTGCCTGGCGCGGGCCACTCTAACTATGGCTACACCTTC. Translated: CASSLPGAGHSNYGYTF.

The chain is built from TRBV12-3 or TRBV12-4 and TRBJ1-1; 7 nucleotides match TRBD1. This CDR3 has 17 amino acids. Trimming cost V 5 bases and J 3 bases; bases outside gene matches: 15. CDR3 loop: CASSLHPTGRGDTEAFF. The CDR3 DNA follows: TGTGCCAGCAGTCTCCACCCGACAGGGAGGGGTGACACTGAAGCTTTCTTT.

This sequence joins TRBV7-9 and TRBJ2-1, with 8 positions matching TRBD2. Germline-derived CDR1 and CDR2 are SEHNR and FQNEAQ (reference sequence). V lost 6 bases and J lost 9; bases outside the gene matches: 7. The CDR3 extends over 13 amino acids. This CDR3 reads CASRSAGVSEQFF. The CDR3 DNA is TGTGCCAGCAGATCAGCGGGAGTCAGTGAGCAGTTCTTC.